The entry below describes one T cell receptor beta chain. Repertoires were generated with immunoSEQ multiplex PCR, while TCRdb's copy carries only in-frame clones and drops some. The sample lists approximately 200,000 clones; about 90% were seen once. The sample is drawn from a study of blood T cell repertoires in COVID-19. On the study more broadly: Some COVID-19 samples were acute and others convalescent; all came from the United States, Italy and Spain. T cells, B-cell-depleted T cells, or PBMCs supplied cDNA or gDNA.

The sample was peripheral blood. This TCR was sampled from a man in his forties with active or convalescent COVID-19.

The CDR3 region is CASHRDYQGSNQPQHF. The DNA of the CDR3 is TGTGCCAGCCACAGAGATTATCAGGGTAGCAATCAGCCCCAGCATTTT. The chain is built from TRBV27 and TRBJ1-5, with TRBD1 as a possible D gene (5 bases). This CDR3 comprises 16 residues. V was shortened by 8 bases and J by 0 bases, with 17 bases between the two germline ends. Per germline, CDR1 MNHEY and CDR2 SMNVEV (reference sequence).